Each of the 20 T cell receptor beta chains below was sequenced from the same sample in a study of memory CD4+ T cells and cytomegalovirus serostatus. The repertoire was sequenced with immunoSEQ multiplex PCR; TCRdb's copy has only in-frame clones and lacks some. The data hold about 82,000 clones, with over 80% observed a single time. Single viable CD3+CD4+CD8-CD45RO+ cells were sorted as the memory CD4+ T cells. Sequenced material: memory CD4+ T cells from blood. These receptor sequences come from an adult in good health and CMV-seronegative.

The chain employs TRBV30 and TRBJ2-1; 8 bases line up with TRBD2. The CDR3 is 15 residues long. Losses at the gene ends were 2 bases for V and 8 bases for J; bases not matched to a gene: 11. Germline V gene lookup returns CDR1 GTSNPN and CDR2 SVGIG (reference sequence). The CDR3 coding sequence is TGTGCCTGGAGTCTGCGAGGCGGGGGGCCTCATGAGCAGTTCTTC. Translation gives CAWSLRGGGPHEQFF.

The chain recombines TRBV4-2 with TRBJ1-1; unclear D gene. Deletions cut 1 base from V and 5 bases from J, with 17 bases between. CDR3 length equals 16 residues. The germline V gene encodes CDR1 LGHNA and CDR2 YNFKEQ. CDR3 DNA sequence: TGTGCCAGCAGCCAAGGTCCCGGGGTCGGGAAGACTGAAGCTTTCTTT. Protein product: CASSQGPGVGKTEAFF.

The chain couples TRBV18 to TRBJ1-5, with TRBD1 identical over 8 bases. Germline CDR1 KGHSH, CDR2 LQKENI. This CDR3 region has 16 residues. The ends lost 2 bases at V and 5 bases at J; junction bases unmatched: 8. The CDR3 reads CASSPDRGRGDQPQHF. The DNA of the CDR3 is TGTGCCAGCTCACCAGACAGGGGAAGGGGTGATCAGCCCCAGCATTTT.

This chain links TRBV19 with TRBJ1-1; D remains ambiguous. The CDR3 loop spans 11 amino acids. Germline lookup yields CDR1 LNHDA and CDR2 SQIVND (reference sequence). Trimming stripped 6 bases from V and 5 bases from J, with 7 bases between. This chain's CDR3 is CASRRVTEAFF. The CDR3 nucleotides are TGTGCCAGTAGGCGGGTGACTGAAGCTTTCTTT. The full variable domain, its missing parts supplied by reference TRBV19 and TRBJ1-1, is DGGITQSPKYLFRKEGQNVTLSCEQNLNHDAMYWYRQDPGQGLRLIYYSQIVNDFQKGDIAEGYSVSREKKESFPLTVTSAQKNPTAFYLCASRRVTEAFFGQGTRLTVV.

The chain combines TRBV2 with TRBJ1-5, with a weak D call TRBD1 (5 bases). This CDR3 comprises 15 residues. Trimming shortened V by 2 bases and J by 6 bases, and 14 bases separated the two germline ends. Germline V lookup: CDR1 SNHLY, CDR2 FYNNEI. The CDR3 DNA follows: TGTGCCAGCAGTGAAATGGGGCCTCAGACTCAGCCCCAGCATTTT. The encoded protein is CASSEMGPQTQPQHF.

This chain connects TRBV4-2 to TRBJ2-6; 7 bases match TRBD1. The CDR3 consists of 14 residues. The germline V gene encodes CDR1 LGHNA and CDR2 YNFKEQ. V was pared by 4 bases and J by 11 bases, with 8 bases of the junction left unmatched. As DNA, the CDR3 is TGTGCCAGCAGCCGCCCATCTCAGGGGGACGTCCTGACTTTC. This sequence encodes CASSRPSQGDVLTF.

The chain combines TRBV10-2 with TRBJ1-1, with D unclear. Germline lookup yields CDR1 WSHSY and CDR2 SAAADI. V was shortened by 4 bases and J by 1 base, with 13 bases between the two germline ends. The CDR3 loop spans 15 amino acids. CDR3 in DNA: TGCGCCAGCAGTGTCCAGGTAGGAACGAACACTGAAGCTTTCTTT. Encoded protein: CASSVQVGTNTEAFF.

This clone was counted only a few times. The chain recombines TRBV30 with TRBJ1-4; possible D gene TRBD1, 5 bases. The CDR3 runs 12 residues. Deletions cut 2 bases from V and 7 bases from J, with 8 bases between. Germline V CDR1 and CDR2: GTSNPN, SVGIG (reference sequence). The CDR3 spells CAWSLGAEKLFF. In DNA form, the CDR3 reads TGTGCCTGGAGTTTAGGGGCTGAAAAACTGTTTTTT.

This clone was seen a few times. V usage is TRBV7-8 and J usage is TRBJ1-1; D not certain. The V and J ends lost 5 bases and 5 bases respectively, with 9 bases between them. CDR1 and CDR2 (germline): SGHVS, FQNEAQ. This CDR3 contains 12 residues. CDR3 protein: CASSKGHTEAFF. The CDR3 DNA reads as TGTGCCAGCAGCAAAGGCCATACTGAAGCTTTCTTT.

The V call is TRBV28, the J call TRBJ1-2, with 7 bases identical to TRBD1. Germline-derived CDR1 and CDR2 are MDHEN and SYDVKM. V gave up 5 bases and J gave up 4 bases; unmatched junction bases: 7. The length of the CDR3 is 14 residues. The CDR3 is CASSLGQVLYGYTF. In DNA, the CDR3 is TGTGCCAGCAGTCTCGGACAGGTACTCTATGGCTACACCTTC.

V gene TRBV5-1 combines with J gene TRBJ2-3, with unresolved D. The germline V gene has CDR1 SGHRS and CDR2 YFSETQ. The V and J ends lost 5 bases and 0 bases respectively, with 13 bases between them. This CDR3 region has 15 residues. The CDR3 here is CASSSDGHSTDTQYF. CDR3 DNA sequence: TGCGCCAGCAGTTCCGACGGTCATAGCACAGATACGCAGTATTTT.

This chain joins TRBV9 and TRBJ1-4, with D possibly being TRBD1 (5 bases). The germline CDR1 and CDR2 sequences are SGDLS and YYNGEE. This CDR3 is 13 amino acids long. Trimming shortened V by 4 bases and J by 14 bases, and 18 bases separated the two germline ends. The CDR3 reads CASSPGTGEHLFF. For the CDR3, the DNA is TGTGCCAGCAGCCCAGGGACGGGGGAACATCTGTTTTTT.

The V gene is TRBV30, the J gene TRBJ2-2, with unresolved D. Germline CDR1 and CDR2: GTSNPN and SVGIG (reference sequence). The CDR3 sequence is 18 residues long. Trimming pared 1 base from V and 3 bases from J, leaving 21 bases between. The CDR3 coding sequence is TGTGCCTGGAGTGGCGGTTGGGGTCATTCCGTCCACACCGGGGAGCTGTTTTTT. This codes for CAWSGGWGHSVHTGELFF.

The chain has TRBV29-1 and TRBJ1-1; 9 bases align to TRBD1. Trimming removed 3 bases from V and 3 bases from J; junction bases left unmatched: 5. The length of the CDR3 is 14 residues. Germline-derived CDR1 and CDR2 are SQVTM and ANQGSEA. CDR3 in amino acids: CSVDLTGGHTEAFF. The CDR3 DNA reads as TGCAGCGTTGATCTAACAGGGGGCCACACTGAAGCTTTCTTT.

The chain carries TRBV9 and TRBJ2-5; TRBD2 matches at 9 bases. CDR3 size: 16 residues. Germline loops: CDR1 SGDLS, CDR2 YYNGEE. V lost 4 bases and J lost 3; bases outside the gene matches: 10. The CDR3 nucleotides are TGTGCCAGCAGCCCATCCGGGGGCGGGGGGGAAGAGACCCAGTACTTC. Translation gives CASSPSGGGGEETQYF.

The rearrangement links TRBV27 to TRBJ2-1; 7 nucleotides agree with TRBD2. V was clipped by 6 bases and J by 6 bases; unmatched bases: 14. The CDR3 length is 16 residues. Looked up from germline, CDR1 is MNHEY and CDR2 is SMNVEV (reference sequence). CDR3 DNA sequence: TGTGCCAGCAGAAGGGACGGGGGGACTTACACCAATGAGCAGTTCTTC. Translation: CASRRDGGTYTNEQFF.

V gene TRBV27 combines with J gene TRBJ2-7; 8 positions match TRBD1. The CDR3 is 13 amino acids. Germline trimming cut 8 bases from V and 6 bases from J; bases unmatched to any gene: 9. CDR1 is MNHEY, CDR2 SMNVEV, per germline (reference sequence). In DNA form, the CDR3 reads TGTGCCAGCGGTGGACAGGGTGGAGGCGAGCAGTACTTC. Encoded protein: CASGGQGGGEQYF.

The CDR3 DNA reads TGTGCTAGTGGTCCCACGGGAGCGGAGGGCAAGTACTTC. Protein product: CASGPTGAEGKYF. The chain uses TRBV12-5 and TRBJ2-7, with a possible D match to TRBD2 (6 bases). Trimming took 5 bases from V and 11 from J, leaving 19 bases between them. Germline V gives CDR1 LGHNT, CDR2 FRNRAP. The CDR3 extends over 13 amino acids. Filled out from reference TRBV12-5 and TRBJ2-7, the complete variable domain reads DARVTQTPRHKVTEMGQEVTMRCQPILGHNTVFWYRQTMMQGLELLAYFRNRAPLDDSGMPKDRFSAEMPDATLATLKIQPSEPRDSAVYFCASGPTGAEGKYFGPGTRLTVT.

This clone was detected once. The chain has TRBV28 and TRBJ1-5; D possibly corresponds to TRBD1 (6 bases). The CDR3 extends over 16 amino acids. Germline-derived CDR1 and CDR2 are MDHEN and SYDVKM. Trimming took 6 bases from V and 2 from J, leaving 17 bases between them. The CDR3 region is CASRLRERTGNQPQHF. CDR3 DNA sequence: TGTGCCAGCAGGTTACGGGAGAGGACAGGCAATCAGCCCCAGCATTTT.

The V and J genes are TRBV18 and TRBJ2-7, with 9 bases lining up with TRBD2. Germline trimming cut 2 bases from V and 2 bases from J; bases unmatched to any gene: 7. There are 16 residues in the CDR3. Germline values: CDR1 KGHSH, CDR2 LQKENI. CDR3 DNA sequence: TGTGCCAGCTCACCAAGGCTCGCGGGAGGGACCTACGAGCAGTACTTC. This translates into CASSPRLAGGTYEQYF.